Detailed here is one TCR beta chain. In the same sample, other DNA sequences code for this CDR3. The data belong to a study of blood T cell repertoires in COVID-19. Study in general: T cells, B-cell-depleted T cells, or PBMCs provided the cDNA or gDNA that served as material.

Per the original methods: From reference gene primer amplification, estimates of nucleated cell counts were derived. Clones were read by immunoSEQ multiplex PCR, and TCRdb kept only the in-frame ones, dropping some. Clonal size and the V and J genes are those of that table, whereas D and trimming came from the DNA. The profile shows about 480,000 clones, roughly nine tenths of them singletons. Germline V gene lookup returns CDR1 SGDLS and CDR2 YYNGEE. The CDR3 spans 12 residues. Trimming stripped 4 bases from V and 4 bases from J, with 9 bases between. The V gene is TRBV9, the J gene TRBJ2-7, with a weak D call TRBD2 (6 bases). What was sequenced was peripheral blood. This sequence was found in a woman in her forties or fifties with COVID-19, enrolled during active disease. As DNA, the CDR3 is TGTGCCAGCAGCCCCGGGGGATACGAGCAGTACTTC. Amino acid sequence: CASSPGGYEQYF.